Included here is one T cell receptor (beta chain) sequence, with context. This clone came up once. Its recognized antigen is unknown. The input lacks base qualities; no much larger clone sits a single base away. These data originate in a study of cytomegalovirus exposure and HLA in healthy donors (dated by TCRdb to about 2017). Study-wide context: According to an earlier analysis of around 600 of the donors, about 179 million T cells yielded 95 million to 140 million unique TCR beta sequences and 276 Gb of sequence data. HLA typing covered class I and class II loci at four-digit resolution. To predict cytomegalovirus infection status, the study combined high-throughput TCR immunosequencing, statistical association of individual TCRs with disease status, and machine learning. A separate validation cohort of about 110 different subjects was used in addition to the roughly 670-subject first cohort. The study was designed to test whether signatures of past pathogen exposure could be identified by cataloging public T cell receptors. Donor age, sex, ethnicity and CMV serostatus were compiled alongside the repertoire data. A later genetic analysis used genome-wide SNP genotypes for about 55% of the 666 donors, treating that subset as a discovery cohort. Typing coverage differed by locus: A, B, C, DRB1 and DQB1 were typed in roughly 620-640 donors, DQA1 in about 500, DPA1 in around 600, and DPB1 in approximately 450. An early release that covered fewer than 800 HLA-typed donors contained approximately 300 gigabases of sequencing data and around 85 million unique TCR sequences. Every repertoire in the discovery cohort had been generated on one and the same sequencing platform. The genetic ancestry cluster associated with self-reported Caucasian donors included around 76% of the roughly 400 genotyped donors. Four to six DR-DQ haplotypes were handled as single units for association and clustering, since linkage in the cohort was strong. The later analysis used no new phenotypic data to find candidate immune exposures, relying instead on TCR beta sequences and their occurrence across donors. The study profiled the T cell repertoires of around 700 subjects by immunosequencing and related them to cytomegalovirus serostatus. A later analysis re-analyzed previously published TCR beta repertoires from 666 donors and added high-resolution HLA genotyping to study TCR occurrence patterns. Among around 400 genotyped donors of the cohort, an average of around 240,000 unique TCR beta nucleotide sequences were sequenced per donor, roughly 18% of them non-productive. An earlier analysis of nearly 600 of the donors applied high-throughput TCR beta sequencing to assess whether each TCR beta V gene segment acted as functional or pseudogenic. Study-wide findings and limitations: In a later analysis, HLA-associated TCR beta chains were found to be more clonally expanded and to have lower generation probabilities than equally common non-associated chains. An earlier analysis of around 500 of the donors showed that most TCR beta V segments appeared in productive rearrangements either about 90% or about 30% of the time, which broadly matched IMGT annotations. Because counts were too low, more than 15 rarely observed V segments, including chromosome 9 orphons, were left out of the earlier analysis of 587 of the donors. In both the original and validation cohorts, the classifier was reported to diagnose cytomegalovirus status with high specificity and sensitivity. A later analysis associated 15,000 to 20,000 TCR beta sequences with specific HLA alleles at a false discovery rate of 0.05. In a later analysis, TCR association rates were found to vary across HLA loci, with the most associated TCRs seen for DRB1 alleles and the fewest for HLA-C alleles. Sequencing depth was assumed to be roughly uniform across donors in the presence/absence analyses, though that assumption may not hold. The cohort was sequenced for TCR beta chains only, and without alpha or paired-chain data the features that could be detected were limited. The authors suggested that the approach could potentially be generalized to other disease states and immunological phenotypes. An association between a missense DCLRE1C variant and V-gene and J-gene trimming of TCR beta chains was found in a later genetic analysis and replicated in an independent cohort. A further reported finding was that TCR beta sequences accurately predicted the HLA-A and HLA-B alleles for most subjects in the first cohort. While some public TCRs were present in many individuals, most TCR sequences turned up only very rarely across donors. A later analysis found that most CMV-associated TCR beta chains appeared HLA-restricted, with HLA associations seemingly driven largely by CMV exposure. When HLA alleles, especially DR and DQ, strongly co-occurred, attributing TCR associations to individual alleles was difficult. Because HLA typing was missing for some donors at each locus, association tests included only the typed subset. Compared with the approximately 710-donor mean, donors in an Asian-associated ancestry cluster had fewer N-insertions in productive TCRs, according to a later genetic analysis. A total of 164 TCR beta chains were listed by the study as associated with cytomegalovirus. Linkage disequilibrium might explain the correlated functional status among segregating V segments, but an unknown experimental factor could not be ruled out. In vitro tests confirmed that a few of the cytomegalovirus-associated TCR beta chains recognize cytomegalovirus antigens. In a later analysis, several top co-occurrence clusters were reported to appear linked to parvovirus B19, influenza, CMV and Epstein-Barr virus. A cluster of highly shared sequence variants was judged likely to represent a technical artifact of the sequencing pipeline. For the cohort, immune exposure information was limited to CMV serostatus.

The cohort consisted of 650 to 850 healthy bone marrow donors. All cohort members were sampled while nominally healthy, although unrecorded immune exposures were likely present. The donor tested CMV seronegative and was one of the 352 seronegative cohort members. Each donor provided a peripheral blood sample, and peripheral blood mononuclear cells were used for TCR beta sequencing. Genomic DNA was extracted from the blood cell samples with the Qiagen DNeasy Blood Extraction Kit. Libraries were constructed by the immunoSEQ multiplex PCR assay. The multiplex PCR relied on a mix of 60 forward primers for TCR Vbeta segments and 13 reverse primers for TCR Jbeta segments. The CDR3 region of rearranged TCR beta genes was amplified from genomic DNA with a multiplex PCR assay. On the Illumina HiSeq System, the amplified TCR beta libraries were sequenced as 87-base-pair reads. In the source study's methods: A later analysis tallied some 79 million unique TCR beta chains across the 700 or so repertoires, and approximately 9.9 million of those chains were shared by two or more donors. A nearest-neighbor algorithm error-corrected the raw reads and collapsed the reads into unique sequences, merging closely related sequences to remove PCR and sequencing errors. V, D and J gene segments were assigned by aligning CDR3 sequences to IMGT reference sequences. For a sequence to be retained, a match of at least six nucleotides to both a V gene segment and a J gene segment was required. A rearrangement was called productive if the CDR3 had no stop codons and remained in frame with V and J, and every other rearrangement was called non-productive. Following IMGT convention, CDR3 was defined as the stretch from the second conserved V-encoded cysteine up to the conserved J-encoded phenylalanine. The earlier analysis of 587 of the donors excluded sequences that lacked an unambiguous match to a single V gene segment. In an earlier analysis of around 590 of the donors, a V segment was called functional when productive rearrangements were above 56.7%, and segregating when the standard deviation between donors exceeded 5%. To diagnose cytomegalovirus status from the catalog of TCR beta chain sequences, a statistical classification framework was built. In a later analysis, TCR nucleotide sequences were compared against IMGT/GENE-DB human TR gene sequences so that V and J genes could be assigned. In a later analysis, CDR3 sequences and most-parsimonious VDJ recombination scenarios were assigned using the TCRdist pipeline. In a later analysis, each TCR beta chain was defined by its CDR3 amino acid sequence together with its V-gene family, and reads lacking a unique V-gene family were excluded. A later analysis removed roughly 590 highly shared, low-generation-probability nucleotide sequences to deal with suspected cross-contamination and a sequencing artifact. In a later analysis, a clonal expansion index for each public chain was calculated from normalized within-repertoire ranks of inferred template counts. Generation probabilities in a later analysis came from a VDJ recombination model fitted to out-of-frame rearrangements, and those results were checked against IGoR. Hypergeometric tests were used in a later analysis to score TCR-TCR, TCR-HLA and TCR-CMV co-occurrence, with a repertoire-size bias correction applied to the TCR pairs. In a later analysis, false discovery rates were estimated by permuting HLA or CMV assignments 20 times. In a later analysis, co-occurring TCRs were grouped using DBSCAN, and TCRdist sequence similarity was added for clustering within HLA-allele-positive subsets. For co-occurrence clustering, repertoires with fewer than 30,000 or more than 120,000 public chains were excluded, along with four or five repertoires with anomalous nucleotide sharing. TCRdb carries this immuneACCESS record with in-frame sequences only. Its versions omit some clonotypes, under half of them owing to an unresolved V gene in the studies checked, with the rest unexplained. That table furnishes V, J and clone size, whereas the DNA furnished D and trimming. The sample includes roughly 130,000 clones, with about 80% observed a single time. About 2% of the sample comes from the top ten.

The clonotype was recovered from a man in his late teens or twenties in good health and CMV-seronegative. Sequencing was done on a sample of PBMCs.

The nucleotide sequence is given as TGTGCCAGCAGTGAACCCGGACAGGGGGGCTATGGCTACACCTTC. Its translation is CASSEPGQGGYGYTF. The chain links TRBV2 with TRBJ1-2; 10 of the junction bases match TRBD1. The germline V gene encodes CDR1 SNHLY and CDR2 FYNNEI. The cysteine opens and the phenylalanine closes a CDR3 of 15 amino acids. The read is trimmed to its CDR3 DNA, 45 bases read in frame from base 1. At the junction V is shortened by 2 bases and J by 4 bases; bases outside the gene matches: 4.